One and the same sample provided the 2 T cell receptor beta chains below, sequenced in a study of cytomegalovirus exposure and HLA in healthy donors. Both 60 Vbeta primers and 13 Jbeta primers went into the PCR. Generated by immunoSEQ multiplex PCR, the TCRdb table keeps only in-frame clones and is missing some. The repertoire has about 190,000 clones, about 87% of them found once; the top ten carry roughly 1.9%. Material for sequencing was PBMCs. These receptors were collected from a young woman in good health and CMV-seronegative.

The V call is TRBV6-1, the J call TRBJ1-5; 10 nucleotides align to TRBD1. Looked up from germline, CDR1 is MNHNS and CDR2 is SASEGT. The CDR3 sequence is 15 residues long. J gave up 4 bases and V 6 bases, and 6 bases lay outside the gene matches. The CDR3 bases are TGTGCCAGCAGGGAGAGACAGGGGGCGAATCAGCCCCAGCATTTT. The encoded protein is CASRERQGANQPQHF.

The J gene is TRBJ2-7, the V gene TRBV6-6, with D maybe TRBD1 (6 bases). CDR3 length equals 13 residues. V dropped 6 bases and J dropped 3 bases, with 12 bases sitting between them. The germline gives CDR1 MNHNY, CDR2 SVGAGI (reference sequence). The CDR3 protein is CASSPTRGYEQYF. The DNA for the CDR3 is TGTGCCAGCAGCCCCACCAGGGGCTACGAGCAGTACTTC.